This TCR beta chain stems from a study of T cells in Graves' hyperthyroidism and ophthalmopathy. Among ophthalmopathy patients, the Clinical Activity Score reached at least 3, the NOSPECS grade reached at least 4, and duration remained under 3 months. The CDR3 extends over 16 amino acids. Germline V CDR1 and CDR2: MNHNS, SASEGT. The V segment lost 2 bases and the J segment 2 bases; nucleotides outside the gene matches: 5. This clonotype has just a few counts. Amplified TCR beta CDR3 regions derived from RNA transcripts. A set of HTBI primers served as the primers for a first-round RT-PCR of the TCR CDR3. TCRdb analysed the multiplex PCR reads with MiXCR anew, one entry per CDR3 protein. The repertoire consists of about 530,000 distinct CDR3 sequences, with over 15% occurring once and the leading ten covering 17%.

The sequenced sample consisted of blood. The sequence was collected from a woman aged 18-30 years with Graves' ophthalmopathy. The chain joins TRBV6-1 to TRBJ2-1; 8 bases line up with TRBD2. The DNA for the CDR3 is TGTGCCAGCAGTGAATTTACGGGGGGGCCCTACAATGAGCAGTTCTTC. It codes for CASSEFTGGPYNEQFF.